What follows are 30 T cell receptor beta chains derived from one specimen sequenced in a study of beta chain features in type 1 diabetes. Expressed TCRB transcripts were sequenced because the entire RNA isolate underwent reverse transcription. Here immunoSEQ multiplex PCR was the method, and the copy in TCRdb shows in-frame clones only, minus some. Of nearly 350,000 clones detected, approximately 8.2% appear once; the ten largest clones hold less than 0.45%. The sample consisted of central memory CD4+ T cells from blood. These receptors originate from a young woman in good health.

Only a few counts were recorded for this clone. This chain connects TRBV5-1 to TRBJ2-7; TRBD2 is a possible D gene (6 bases). Trimming pared 4 bases from V and 4 bases from J, leaving 18 bases between. Germline V CDR1 and CDR2: SGHRS, YFSETQ. CDR3 length: 15 amino acids. The CDR3 here is CASSPSGGGRYEQYF. CDR3 nucleotide sequence: TGCGCCAGCAGCCCCTCTGGAGGAGGGCGTTACGAGCAGTACTTC.

The chain combines TRBV6-6 with TRBJ2-6, with D possibly TRBD1 on 6 matching bases. V was shortened by 6 bases and J by 4 bases, with 13 bases between the two germline ends. Germline V gene data show CDR1 as MNHNY and CDR2 as SVGAGI (reference sequence). CDR3 size: 15 residues. The CDR3 here is CASRPHRAGANVLTF. DNA for the CDR3: TGTGCCAGCAGACCCCACAGGGCGGGGGCCAACGTCCTGACTTTC.

The rearrangement links TRBV28 to TRBJ2-5; TRBD1 is a possible D gene (5 bases). The CDR3 covers 15 residues. Germline V CDR1 and CDR2: MDHEN, SYDVKM. V gave up 2 bases and J gave up 6 bases, with 16 bases separating them. The CDR3 loop reads CASSLVGQVLKTQYF. CDR3 nucleotide sequence: TGTGCCAGCAGTTTAGTGGGGCAGGTTTTGAAGACCCAGTACTTC.

In its sample, this clone was seen a few times. The CDR3 bases are TGTGCCAGCAGCATCCAGACAGGGACCAATGAGCAGTTCTTC. Translating gives CASSIQTGTNEQFF. The V and J genes are TRBV9 and TRBJ2-1; 7 bases are shared with TRBD1. V shed 4 bases, J shed 6 bases, and the junction held 7 bases outside the gene matches. Per the germline V gene, CDR1 is SGDLS and CDR2 is YYNGEE. This CDR3 spans 14 amino acids.

The chain employs TRBV11-2 and TRBJ2-3; no clear D. The V gene's germline CDR1 is SGHAT and CDR2 FQNNGV. This CDR3 contains 11 residues. V lost 5 bases, J lost 3 bases, and 3 bases lay in between. Here the CDR3 reads CASSPTDTQYF. CDR3 DNA: TGTGCCAGCAGCCCGACAGATACGCAGTATTTT. The full variable domain, with the rest looked up from reference TRBV11-2 and TRBJ2-3, is EAGVAQSPRYKIIEKRQSVAFWCNPISGHATLYWYQQILGQGPKLLIQFQNNGVVDDSQLPKDRFSAERLKGVDSTLKIQPAKLEDSAVYLCASSPTDTQYFGPGTRLTVL.

The CDR3 DNA is TGCAGCGTTGAACGCCTGAGCGGGGGACGGGACACTGAAGCTTTCTTT. Translating gives CSVERLSGGRDTEAFF. The chain recombines TRBV29-1 with TRBJ1-1; D may be TRBD1 (5 bases). The CDR3 covers 16 residues. Looked up from germline, CDR1 is SQVTM and CDR2 is ANQGSEA. Trimming took off 2 bases at V and 3 bases at J, with 19 bases between the two ends.

This clone has only a few counts. Other DNA sequences in the same sample also yield this CDR3. The CDR3 coding sequence is TGCGCCAGCAGCTTGGCGGGGTTTGAGACCCAGTACTTC. Amino acid sequence: CASSLAGFETQYF. This chain connects TRBV5-1 to TRBJ2-5; D perhaps matches TRBD2 (5 bases). There are 13 residues in the CDR3. CDR1 is SGHRS, CDR2 YFSETQ, per germline. V was clipped by 0 bases and J by 5 bases, with 8 bases between them.

This clone was counted ten times or more. The gene calls are TRBV5-3 and TRBJ1-1; D ambiguous. TRBV5-3 is an open reading frame, and its role is uncertain. V was pared by 4 bases and J by 0 bases, with 7 bases between. The CDR3 sequence is 13 residues long. CDR3 sequence: CARSPQMNTEAFF. CDR3 DNA: TGTGCCAGAAGCCCACAGATGAACACTGAAGCTTTCTTT.

This clone was counted only a few times. The CDR3 is CATRSGTSNNEQFF. CDR3 in DNA: TGCGCCACACGATCCGGGACTAGCAACAATGAGCAGTTCTTC. The gene calls are TRBV5-1 and TRBJ2-1; 9 nucleotides align to TRBD2. Germline CDR1 is SGHRS and CDR2 is YFSETQ. V trimming: 9 bases; J trimming: 5 bases; junction bases outside the gene matches: 9. This CDR3 spans 14 amino acids.

The chain carries TRBV19 and TRBJ2-7, with D possibly matching TRBD2 (6 bases). The V gene lost 2 bases and the J gene lost 5 bases, with 7 bases spanning the gap. The germline CDR1 and CDR2 sequences are LNHDA and SQIVND (reference sequence). The CDR3 spans 12 residues. The CDR3 is CASSIRRDEQYF. DNA of the CDR3: TGTGCCAGTAGTATAAGGAGGGACGAGCAGTACTTC.

Many counts were recorded for this clone. V gene TRBV7-2 combines with J gene TRBJ1-2; possible D gene TRBD1, 5 bases. Germline CDR1 is SGHTA and CDR2 is FQGNSA. The CDR3 loop spans 15 amino acids. V was cut by 1 base and J by 6 bases, with 15 bases left in between. CDR3 protein: CASSLVWEGANGYTF. In DNA, the CDR3 is TGTGCCAGCAGCTTAGTATGGGAAGGGGCGAATGGCTACACCTTC.

This clone showed up just a few times. The chain carries TRBV7-3 and TRBJ2-7; possible D gene TRBD1, 5 bases. This CDR3 is built from 14 residues. V was cut by 5 bases and J by 1 base, with 12 bases left in between. In germline, CDR1 is SGHTA, CDR2 FQGTGA. For the CDR3, the DNA is TGTGCCAGCAGCCCCTGGGGCCTATCCTACGAGCAGTACTTC. Its translation is CASSPWGLSYEQYF.

This clone appeared a few times. The chain combines TRBV6-5 with TRBJ1-4; D is possibly TRBD1 (5 bases). V was cut by 6 bases and J by 7 bases, with 12 bases left in between. The CDR3 consists of 13 residues. Germline V gene data show CDR1 as MNHEY and CDR2 as SVGAGI. DNA of the CDR3: TGTGCCAGCAGCCGACAGAGTGTTGAAAAACTGTTTTTT. It translates to CASSRQSVEKLFF.

J is TRBJ2-1 and V is TRBV29-1; 13 positions agree with TRBD2. From germline, CDR1 is SQVTM and CDR2 ANQGSEA. The length of the CDR3 is 14 residues. After removal of 7 bases from V and 11 bases from J, the junction contained 11 bases not matched to a gene. CDR3 amino acids: CSGIGLAGDWKQFF. Written as DNA, the CDR3 is TGCAGCGGGATAGGACTAGCGGGAGATTGGAAGCAGTTCTTC.

This clone was detected a few times. V usage is TRBV18 and J usage is TRBJ2-3; D remains ambiguous. The ends were cut back, 6 bases at V and 2 bases at J, with 18 bases in the middle. The germline V gene has CDR1 KGHSH and CDR2 LQKENI. This CDR3 has 16 amino acids. The CDR3 bases are TGTGCCAGCTCCCGGGCCGGGTCCGTGGTCACAGATACGCAGTATTTT. Its protein product is CASSRAGSVVTDTQYF.

There are a few counts of this clone. The chain is built from TRBV7-3 and TRBJ2-5, with no clear D. The CDR3 length is 13 residues. In germline, CDR1 is SGHTA, CDR2 FQGTGA. V dropped 2 bases and J dropped 2 bases, with 6 bases sitting between them. The CDR3 DNA follows: TGTGCCAGCAGCTTACCGGTTCAAGAGACCCAGTACTTC. It specifies CASSLPVQETQYF. Using reference TRBV7-3 and TRBJ2-5 for the parts outside the CDR3, the full variable domain is GAGVSQTPSNKVTEKGKYVELRCDPISGHTALYWYRQSLGQGPEFLIYFQGTGAADDSGLPNDRFFAVRPEGSVSTLKIQRTERGDSAVYLCASSLPVQETQYFGPGTRLLVL.

This sequence joins TRBV28 and TRBJ2-1; D is undetermined. The V gene lost 6 bases and the J gene lost 6 bases, with 9 bases spanning the gap. This CDR3 region has 12 residues. CDR1 and CDR2 from the germline V gene are MDHEN and SYDVKM. CDR3 DNA sequence: TGTGCCAGCAGGACGACCTTCAATGAGCAGTTCTTC. Translating it yields CASRTTFNEQFF.

V and J are TRBV19 and TRBJ2-4, with D perhaps TRBD1 or TRBD2 (6 bases each). The ends were cut back, 3 bases at V and 2 bases at J, with 11 bases in the middle. Germline values: CDR1 LNHDA, CDR2 SQIVND (reference sequence). The CDR3 loop spans 15 amino acids. CDR3 residues: CASSIWGATKNIQYF. The CDR3 nucleotides are TGTGCCAGTAGTATTTGGGGGGCGACCAAAAACATTCAGTACTTC.

This clone came up many times. This sequence joins TRBV6-5 and TRBJ2-3; D is possibly TRBD1 or TRBD2 (5 bases each). Trimming left V 7 bases short and J 7 bases short, with 12 bases between. This CDR3 spans 12 amino acids. Per the germline V gene, CDR1 is MNHEY and CDR2 is SVGAGI. In DNA form, the CDR3 reads TGTGCCAGCAAAGTGGGGGAAAATACGCAGTATTTT. The encoded protein is CASKVGENTQYF.

This clone occurred a few times. This rearrangement joins TRBV27 to TRBJ2-5, with TRBD2 matching 10 bases. Germline lookup yields CDR1 MNHEY and CDR2 SMNVEV (reference sequence). V shed 2 bases, J shed 5 bases, and the junction held 2 bases outside the gene matches. This CDR3 has 14 amino acids. CDR3 loop: CASSLRAGGETQYF. The CDR3 region has the DNA TGTGCCAGCAGTTTAAGAGCGGGAGGGGAGACCCAGTACTTC.

This clone was found a few times. The rearrangement links TRBV6-4 to TRBJ2-1; 10 bases are a match to TRBD2. The CDR3 has 17 amino acids. J lost 4 bases, V lost 2 bases, and 8 bases had no gene match. Germline values: CDR1 MRHNA, CDR2 SNTAGT. CDR3 sequence: CASSDPILAGAYNEQFF. The CDR3 region has the DNA TGTGCCAGCAGTGACCCAATCCTAGCGGGAGCATACAATGAGCAGTTCTTC.

This sequence joins TRBV2 and TRBJ2-1, with 15 bases matching TRBD2. V was clipped by 9 bases and J by 11 bases; unmatched bases: 8. This CDR3 region has 14 residues. The germline V gene encodes CDR1 SNHLY and CDR2 FYNNEI. Here the CDR3 DNA reads TGTGCCAGACGCCCGGGACTAGCGGGAGGAAAGCAGTTCTTC. It translates to CARRPGLAGGKQFF.

This rearrangement joins TRBV4-1 to TRBJ2-3, with 8 positions matching TRBD2. J lost 2 bases, V lost 0 bases, and 10 bases had no gene match. The CDR3 spans 18 residues. CDR1 MGHRA and CDR2 YSYEKL come from the germline V gene. CDR3 residues: CASSQEVGTSGFTDTQYF. The CDR3 nucleotides read TGCGCCAGCAGCCAAGAAGTAGGAACTAGCGGTTTCACAGATACGCAGTATTTT.

This clone was seen only a few times. The chain carries TRBV15 and TRBJ2-7; D call uncertain. The V and J ends lost 4 bases and 5 bases respectively, with 9 bases between them. This CDR3 has 12 amino acids. CDR1 and CDR2 from the germline V gene are LNHNV and YYDKDF (reference sequence). The CDR3 loop is CATSNHPDEQYF. CDR3 DNA: TGTGCCACCAGCAATCACCCGGACGAGCAGTACTTC.

This clone has a handful of counts. The chain is built from TRBV6-6 and TRBJ1-2, with D unclear. CDR3 length: 10 amino acids. Germline values: CDR1 MNHNY, CDR2 SVGAGI (reference sequence). Trimming removed 6 bases from V and 8 bases from J, with 7 bases in between. The CDR3 loop reads CASRQEGYTF. CDR3 nucleotides: TGTGCCAGCAGGCAGGAAGGCTACACCTTC.

The chain combines TRBV20-1 with TRBJ2-1; D is tentatively TRBD1 or TRBD2 (6 bases each). Per germline, CDR1 DFQATT and CDR2 SNEGSKA (reference sequence). Trimming pared 5 bases from V and 9 bases from J, leaving 8 bases between. The CDR3 loop spans 10 amino acids. This CDR3 is CSARGLEQFF. The CDR3 nucleotides read TGCAGTGCTCGGGGGCTTGAGCAGTTCTTC.

This clone was seen ten or more times. The chain couples TRBV11-2 to TRBJ1-1; possibly TRBD1 for D (6 bases). Germline V gene lookup returns CDR1 SGHAT and CDR2 FQNNGV. V lost 4 bases to trimming and J lost 12 bases, with 15 bases between them. The CDR3 runs 12 residues. Here the CDR3 DNA reads TGTGCCAGCAGCTCCATGGGCAGGGGAACTTTCTTT. It specifies CASSSMGRGTFF.

The gene calls are TRBV10-3 and TRBJ2-1; D is perhaps TRBD1 or TRBD2 (5 bases each). Between the trimmed V and J ends, which lost 2 bases and 0 bases, there was a span of 8 bases. Germline CDR1 and CDR2: ENHRY and SYGVKD. The CDR3 covers 15 residues. CDR3 sequence: CAISEGGSSYNEQFF. CDR3 DNA sequence: TGTGCCATCAGTGAGGGGGGAAGCTCCTACAATGAGCAGTTCTTC.

The J gene is TRBJ1-4, the V gene TRBV25-1; D is possibly TRBD1 (5 bases). The CDR3 runs 14 residues. Trimming cost V 1 base and J 6 bases, with 9 bases left between them. Germline V CDR1 and CDR2: MGHDK, SYGVNS. The CDR3: CASSEWGRHEKLFF. In DNA form, the CDR3 reads TGTGCCAGCAGTGAATGGGGACGGCATGAAAAACTGTTTTTT.

The V call is TRBV28, the J call TRBJ2-3, with TRBD2 matching over 7 bases. Germline CDR1 MDHEN, CDR2 SYDVKM. V gave up 8 bases and J gave up 3 bases; unmatched junction bases: 11. This CDR3 comprises 15 residues. The DNA for the CDR3 is TGTGCCAGCTACGAGGGAGGGGTTCTTACAGATACGCAGTATTTT. Its protein product is CASYEGGVLTDTQYF.